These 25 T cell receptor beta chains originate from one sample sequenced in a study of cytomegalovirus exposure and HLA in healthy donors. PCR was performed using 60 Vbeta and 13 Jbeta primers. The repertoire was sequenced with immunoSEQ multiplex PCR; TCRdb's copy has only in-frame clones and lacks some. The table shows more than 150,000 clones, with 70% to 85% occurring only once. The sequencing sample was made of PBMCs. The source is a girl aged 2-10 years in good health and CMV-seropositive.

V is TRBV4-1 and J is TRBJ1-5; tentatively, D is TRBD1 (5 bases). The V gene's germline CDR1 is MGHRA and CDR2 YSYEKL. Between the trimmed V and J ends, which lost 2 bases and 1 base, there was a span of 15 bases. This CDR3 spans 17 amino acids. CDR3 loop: CASSQKSSRASNQPQHF. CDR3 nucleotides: TGCGCCAGCAGCCAAAAAAGTTCCAGGGCGAGCAATCAGCCCCAGCATTTT.

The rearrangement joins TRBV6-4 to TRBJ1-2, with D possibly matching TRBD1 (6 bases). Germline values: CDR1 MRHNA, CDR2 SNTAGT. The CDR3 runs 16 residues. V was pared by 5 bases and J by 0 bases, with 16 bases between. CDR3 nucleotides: TGTGCCAGCAGTAGAAACCCGGACAGTTCTAACTATGGCTACACCTTC. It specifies CASSRNPDSSNYGYTF.

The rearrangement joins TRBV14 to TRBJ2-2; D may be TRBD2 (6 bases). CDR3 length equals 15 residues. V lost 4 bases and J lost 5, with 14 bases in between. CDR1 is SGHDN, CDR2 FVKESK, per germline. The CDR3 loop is CASSPRREWTGELFF. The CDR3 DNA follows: TGTGCCAGCAGCCCCCGGCGGGAATGGACCGGGGAGCTGTTTTTT.

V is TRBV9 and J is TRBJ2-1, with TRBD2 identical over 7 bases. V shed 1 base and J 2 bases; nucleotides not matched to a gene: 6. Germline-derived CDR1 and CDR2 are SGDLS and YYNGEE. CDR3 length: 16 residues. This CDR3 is CASSVWGGGAYNEQFF. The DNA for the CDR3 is TGTGCCAGCAGCGTATGGGGCGGGGGAGCCTACAATGAGCAGTTCTTC.

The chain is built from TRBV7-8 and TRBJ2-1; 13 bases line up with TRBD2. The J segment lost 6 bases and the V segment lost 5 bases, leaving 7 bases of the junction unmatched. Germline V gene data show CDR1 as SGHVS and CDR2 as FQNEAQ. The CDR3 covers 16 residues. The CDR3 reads CASSPGTSGDRNEQFF. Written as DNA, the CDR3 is TGTGCCAGCAGCCCAGGGACTAGCGGGGACCGCAATGAGCAGTTCTTC.

CDR3 DNA: TGCGCCAGCAGCTTTACTGCGGGCAGTAACTATGGCTACACCTTC. It codes for CASSFTAGSNYGYTF. The chain recombines TRBV5-1 with TRBJ1-2; D not certain. Germline V lookup: CDR1 SGHRS, CDR2 YFSETQ. The V gene lost 2 bases and the J gene lost 1 base, with 12 bases spanning the gap. The CDR3 consists of 15 residues.

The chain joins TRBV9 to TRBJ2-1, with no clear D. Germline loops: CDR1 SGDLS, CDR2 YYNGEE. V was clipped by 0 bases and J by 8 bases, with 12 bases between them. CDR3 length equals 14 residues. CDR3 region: CASSVERLSDEQFF. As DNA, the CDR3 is TGTGCCAGCAGCGTAGAACGTCTAAGCGATGAGCAGTTCTTC.

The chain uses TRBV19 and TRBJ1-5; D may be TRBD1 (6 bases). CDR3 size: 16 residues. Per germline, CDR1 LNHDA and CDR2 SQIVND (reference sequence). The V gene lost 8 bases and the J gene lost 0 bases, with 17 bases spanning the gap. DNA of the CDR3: TGTGCCAGTGCGGACAGAGAAAAGATTAGCAATCAGCCCCAGCATTTT. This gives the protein CASADREKISNQPQHF.

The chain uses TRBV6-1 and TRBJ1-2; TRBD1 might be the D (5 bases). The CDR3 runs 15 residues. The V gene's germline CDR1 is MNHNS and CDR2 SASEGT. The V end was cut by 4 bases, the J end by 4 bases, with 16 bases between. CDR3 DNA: TGTGCCAGCAGTGTTGTGCCCCGGGGGACCTATGGCTACACCTTC. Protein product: CASSVVPRGTYGYTF.

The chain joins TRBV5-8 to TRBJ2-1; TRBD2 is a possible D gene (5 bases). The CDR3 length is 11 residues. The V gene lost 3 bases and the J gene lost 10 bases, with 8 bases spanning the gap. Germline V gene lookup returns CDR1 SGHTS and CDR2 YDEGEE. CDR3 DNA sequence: TGTGCCAGCAGCTCCCGAGGGGAGCAGTTCTTC. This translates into CASSSRGEQFF.

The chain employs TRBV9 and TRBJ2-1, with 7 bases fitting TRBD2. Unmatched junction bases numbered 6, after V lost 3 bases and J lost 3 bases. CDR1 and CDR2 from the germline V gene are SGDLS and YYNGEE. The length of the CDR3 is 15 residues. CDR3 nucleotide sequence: TGTGCCAGCAGCGGCGGCGGGGGTTACTACAATGAGCAGTTCTTC. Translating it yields CASSGGGGYYNEQFF.

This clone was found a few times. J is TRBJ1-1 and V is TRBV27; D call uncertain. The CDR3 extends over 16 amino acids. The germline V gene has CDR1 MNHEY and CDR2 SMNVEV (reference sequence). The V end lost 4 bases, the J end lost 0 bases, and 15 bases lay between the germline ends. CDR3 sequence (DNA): TGTGCCAGCAGTTCAAGAAGGCAGACTTTGAACACTGAAGCTTTCTTT. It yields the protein CASSSRRQTLNTEAFF.

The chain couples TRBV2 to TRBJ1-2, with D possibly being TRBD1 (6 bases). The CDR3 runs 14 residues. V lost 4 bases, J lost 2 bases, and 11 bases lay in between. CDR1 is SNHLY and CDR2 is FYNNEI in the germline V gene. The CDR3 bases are TGTGCCAGCAGTGCACAGGGACGAAACTATGGCTACACCTTC. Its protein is CASSAQGRNYGYTF.

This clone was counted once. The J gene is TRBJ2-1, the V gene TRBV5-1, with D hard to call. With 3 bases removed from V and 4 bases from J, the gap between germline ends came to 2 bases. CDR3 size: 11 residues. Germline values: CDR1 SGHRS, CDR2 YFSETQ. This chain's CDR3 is CASSSYNEQFF. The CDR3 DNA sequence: TGCGCCAGCAGCTCGTACAATGAGCAGTTCTTC.

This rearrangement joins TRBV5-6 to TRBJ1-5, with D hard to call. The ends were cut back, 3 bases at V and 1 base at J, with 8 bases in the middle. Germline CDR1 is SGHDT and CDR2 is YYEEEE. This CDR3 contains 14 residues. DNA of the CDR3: TGTGCCAGCAGCTCCACACCGAGCAATCAGCCCCAGCATTTT. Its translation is CASSSTPSNQPQHF.

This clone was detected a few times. As DNA, the CDR3 is TGCGCTCCGGCGGTTCCCGGGGAGCTGTTTTTT. Translated: CAPAVPGELFF. The chain is built from TRBV10-1 and TRBJ2-2, with D unclear. Per the germline V gene, CDR1 is WNHNN and CDR2 is SYGVQD (reference sequence). This CDR3 region has 11 residues.

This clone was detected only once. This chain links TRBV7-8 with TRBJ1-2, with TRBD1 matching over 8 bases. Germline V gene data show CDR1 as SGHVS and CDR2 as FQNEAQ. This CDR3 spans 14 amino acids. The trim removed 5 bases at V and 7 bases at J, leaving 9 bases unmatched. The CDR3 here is CASSTSTGVLGYTF. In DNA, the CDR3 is TGTGCCAGCAGCACGTCGACAGGGGTTCTTGGCTACACCTTC.

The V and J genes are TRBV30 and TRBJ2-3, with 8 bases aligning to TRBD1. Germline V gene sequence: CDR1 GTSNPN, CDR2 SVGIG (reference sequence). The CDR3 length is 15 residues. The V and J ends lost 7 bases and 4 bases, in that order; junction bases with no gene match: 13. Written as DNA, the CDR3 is TGTGCCTCTGGAGGTCAGGGGGCAAGGGCAGATACGCAGTATTTT. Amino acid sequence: CASGGQGARADTQYF.

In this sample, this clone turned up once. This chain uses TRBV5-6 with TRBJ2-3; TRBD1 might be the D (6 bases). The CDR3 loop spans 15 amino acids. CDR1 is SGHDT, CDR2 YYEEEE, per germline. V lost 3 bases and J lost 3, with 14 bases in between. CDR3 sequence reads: CASSWGRGRTDTQYF. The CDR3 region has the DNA TGTGCCAGCAGCTGGGGCAGGGGAAGGACAGATACGCAGTATTTT.

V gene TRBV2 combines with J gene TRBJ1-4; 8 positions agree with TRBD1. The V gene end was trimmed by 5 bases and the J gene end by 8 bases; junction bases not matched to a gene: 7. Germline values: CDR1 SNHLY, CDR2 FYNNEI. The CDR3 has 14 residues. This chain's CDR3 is CASSRDRLLEKLFF. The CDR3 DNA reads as TGTGCCAGCAGTCGGGACAGGTTATTAGAAAAACTGTTTTTT. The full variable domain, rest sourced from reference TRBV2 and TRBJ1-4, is EPEVTQTPSHQVTQMGQEVILRCVPISNHLYFYWYRQILGQKVEFLVSFYNNEISEKSEIFDDQFSVERPDGSNFTLKIRSTKLEDSAMYFCASSRDRLLEKLFFGSGTQLSVL.

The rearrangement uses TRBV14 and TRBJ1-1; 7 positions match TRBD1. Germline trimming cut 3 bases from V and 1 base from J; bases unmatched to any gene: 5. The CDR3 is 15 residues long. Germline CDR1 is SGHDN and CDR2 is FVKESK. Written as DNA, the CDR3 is TGTGCCAGCAGCCAGGGACAGCAAACGAACACTGAAGCTTTCTTT. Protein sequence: CASSQGQQTNTEAFF.

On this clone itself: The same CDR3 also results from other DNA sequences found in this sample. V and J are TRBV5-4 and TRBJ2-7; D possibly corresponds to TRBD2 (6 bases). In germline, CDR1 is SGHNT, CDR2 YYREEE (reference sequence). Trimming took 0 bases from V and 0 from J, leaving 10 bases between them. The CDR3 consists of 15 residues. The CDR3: CASSLGGVSSYEQYF. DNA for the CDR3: TGTGCCAGCAGCTTGGGCGGGGTCAGCTCCTACGAGCAGTACTTC.

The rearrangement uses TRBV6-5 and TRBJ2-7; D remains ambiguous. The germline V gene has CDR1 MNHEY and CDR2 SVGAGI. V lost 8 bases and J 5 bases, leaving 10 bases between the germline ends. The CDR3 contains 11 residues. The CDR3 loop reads CASHWANEQYF. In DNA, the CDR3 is TGTGCCAGCCACTGGGCCAACGAGCAGTACTTC.

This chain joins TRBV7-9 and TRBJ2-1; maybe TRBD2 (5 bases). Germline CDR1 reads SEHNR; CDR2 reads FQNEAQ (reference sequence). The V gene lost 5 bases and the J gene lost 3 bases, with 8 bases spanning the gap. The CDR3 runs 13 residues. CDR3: CASSEGNYNEQFF. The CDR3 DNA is TGTGCCAGCAGCGAGGGAAACTACAATGAGCAGTTCTTC.

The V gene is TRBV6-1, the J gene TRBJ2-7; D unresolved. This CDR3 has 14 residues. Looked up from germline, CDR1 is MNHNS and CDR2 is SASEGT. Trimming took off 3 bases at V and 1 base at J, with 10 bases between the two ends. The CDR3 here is CASSDRLLSYEQYF. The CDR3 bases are TGTGCCAGCAGTGACCGACTCCTATCCTACGAGCAGTACTTC.